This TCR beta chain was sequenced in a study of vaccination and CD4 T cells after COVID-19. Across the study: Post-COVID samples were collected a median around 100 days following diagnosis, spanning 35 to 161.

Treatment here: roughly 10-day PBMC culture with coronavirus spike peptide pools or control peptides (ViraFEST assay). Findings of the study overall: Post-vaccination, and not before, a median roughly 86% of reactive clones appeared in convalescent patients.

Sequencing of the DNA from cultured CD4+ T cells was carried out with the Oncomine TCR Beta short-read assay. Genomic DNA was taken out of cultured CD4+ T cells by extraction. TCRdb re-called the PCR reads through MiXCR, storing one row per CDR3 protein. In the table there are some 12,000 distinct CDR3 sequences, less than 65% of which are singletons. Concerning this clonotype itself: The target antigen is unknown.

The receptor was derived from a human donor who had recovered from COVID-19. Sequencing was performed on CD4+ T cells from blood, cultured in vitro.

The CDR3 protein is CASSLNPETQYF. CDR3 coding DNA: TGTGCCAGCAGCTTAAACCCGGAGACCCAGTACTTC. The chain uses TRBV7-2 and TRBJ2-5; D gene uncertain. Germline values: CDR1 SGHTA, CDR2 FQGNSA. Trimming removed 2 bases from V and 5 bases from J, with 6 bases in between. The CDR3 length is 12 residues.